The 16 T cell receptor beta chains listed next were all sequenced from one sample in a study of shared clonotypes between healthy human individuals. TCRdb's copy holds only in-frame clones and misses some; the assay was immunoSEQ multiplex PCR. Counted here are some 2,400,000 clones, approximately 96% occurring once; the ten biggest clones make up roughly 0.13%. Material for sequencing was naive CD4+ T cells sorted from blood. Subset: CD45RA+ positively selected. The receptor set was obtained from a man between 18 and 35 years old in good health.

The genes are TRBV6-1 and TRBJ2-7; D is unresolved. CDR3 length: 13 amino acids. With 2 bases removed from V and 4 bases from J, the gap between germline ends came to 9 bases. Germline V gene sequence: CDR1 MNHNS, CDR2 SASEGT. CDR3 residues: CASSELGAYEQYF. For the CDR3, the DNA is TGTGCCAGCAGTGAACTGGGTGCATACGAGCAGTACTTC.

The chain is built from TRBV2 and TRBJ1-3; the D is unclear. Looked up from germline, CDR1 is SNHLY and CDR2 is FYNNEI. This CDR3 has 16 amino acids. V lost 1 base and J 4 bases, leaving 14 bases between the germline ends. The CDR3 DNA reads TGTGCCAGCAGTGAAGGCGGTCGGGCCCGAGGAAACACCATATATTTT. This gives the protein CASSEGGRARGNTIYF.

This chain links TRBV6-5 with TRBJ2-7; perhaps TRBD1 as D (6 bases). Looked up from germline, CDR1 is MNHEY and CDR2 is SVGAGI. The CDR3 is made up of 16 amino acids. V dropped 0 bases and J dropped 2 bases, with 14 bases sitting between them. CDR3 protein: CASSYSGAGVAYEQYF. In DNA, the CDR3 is TGTGCCAGCAGTTACTCAGGGGCAGGGGTTGCCTACGAGCAGTACTTC.

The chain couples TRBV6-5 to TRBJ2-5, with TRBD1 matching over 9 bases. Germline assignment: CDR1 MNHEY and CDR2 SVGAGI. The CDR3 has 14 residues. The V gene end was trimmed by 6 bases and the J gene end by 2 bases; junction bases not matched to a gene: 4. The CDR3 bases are TGTGCCAGCAGGCGGACAGGGGTACAAGAGACCCAGTACTTC. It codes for CASRRTGVQETQYF.

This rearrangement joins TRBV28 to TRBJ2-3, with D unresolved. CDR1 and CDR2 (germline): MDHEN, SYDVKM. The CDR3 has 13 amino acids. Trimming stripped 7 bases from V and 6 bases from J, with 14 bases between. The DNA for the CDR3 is TGTGCCAGCATAGGGTCCCGGTGGGATACGCAGTATTTT. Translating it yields CASIGSRWDTQYF.

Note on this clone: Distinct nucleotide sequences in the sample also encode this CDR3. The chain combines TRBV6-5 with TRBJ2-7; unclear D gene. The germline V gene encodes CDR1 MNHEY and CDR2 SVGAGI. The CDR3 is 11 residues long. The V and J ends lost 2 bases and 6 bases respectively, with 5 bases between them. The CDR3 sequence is CASSYGVEQYF. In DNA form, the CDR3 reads TGTGCCAGCAGTTACGGCGTCGAGCAGTACTTC.

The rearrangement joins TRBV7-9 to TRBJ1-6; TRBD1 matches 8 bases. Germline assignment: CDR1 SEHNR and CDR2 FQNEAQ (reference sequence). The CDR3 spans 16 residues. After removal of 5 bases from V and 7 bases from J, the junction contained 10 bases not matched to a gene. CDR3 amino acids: CASSPTGERMNSPLHF. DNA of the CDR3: TGTGCCAGCAGCCCGACAGGGGAGAGGATGAATTCACCCCTCCACTTT.

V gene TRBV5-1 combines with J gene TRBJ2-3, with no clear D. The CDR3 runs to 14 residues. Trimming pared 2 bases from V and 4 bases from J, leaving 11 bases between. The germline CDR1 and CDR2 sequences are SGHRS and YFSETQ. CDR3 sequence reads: CASSLGTLADTQYF. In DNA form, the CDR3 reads TGCGCCAGCAGCTTAGGAACTCTGGCAGATACGCAGTATTTT.

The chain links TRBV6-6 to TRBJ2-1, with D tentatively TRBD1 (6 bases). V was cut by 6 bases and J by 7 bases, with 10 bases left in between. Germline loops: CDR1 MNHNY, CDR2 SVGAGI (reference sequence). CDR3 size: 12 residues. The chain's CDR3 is CASSRTGNEQFF. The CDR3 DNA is TGTGCCAGCAGCCGTACAGGGAATGAGCAGTTCTTC.

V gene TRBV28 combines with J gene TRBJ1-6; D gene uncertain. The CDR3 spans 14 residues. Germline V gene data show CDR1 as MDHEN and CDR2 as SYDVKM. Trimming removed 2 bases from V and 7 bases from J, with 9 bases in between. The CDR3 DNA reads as TGTGCCAGCAGTTTAGTTCCACAGAATTCACCCCTCCACTTT. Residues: CASSLVPQNSPLHF.

The CDR3 sequence is CAWSLTGAIITNQPQHF. Here the CDR3 DNA reads TGTGCCTGGAGTCTCACAGGGGCGATAATCACCAATCAGCCCCAGCATTTT. The rearrangement uses TRBV30 and TRBJ1-5; 7 bases align to TRBD1. After removal of 2 bases from V and 3 bases from J, the junction contained 13 bases not matched to a gene. Germline CDR1 GTSNPN, CDR2 SVGIG (reference sequence). The CDR3 is 17 amino acids.

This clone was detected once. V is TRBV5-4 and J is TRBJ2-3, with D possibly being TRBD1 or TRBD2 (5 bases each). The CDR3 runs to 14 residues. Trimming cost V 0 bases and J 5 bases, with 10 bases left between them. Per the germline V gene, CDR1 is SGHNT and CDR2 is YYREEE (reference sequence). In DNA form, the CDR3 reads TGTGCCAGCAGCTTGGCCAGGGAGAGAGATACGCAGTATTTT. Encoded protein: CASSLARERDTQYF.

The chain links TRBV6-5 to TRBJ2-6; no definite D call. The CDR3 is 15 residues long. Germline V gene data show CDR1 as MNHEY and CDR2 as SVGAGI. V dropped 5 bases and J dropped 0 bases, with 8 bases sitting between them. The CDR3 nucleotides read TGTGCCAGCAGTCTCATGGGCTCTGGGGCCAACGTCCTGACTTTC. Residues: CASSLMGSGANVLTF.

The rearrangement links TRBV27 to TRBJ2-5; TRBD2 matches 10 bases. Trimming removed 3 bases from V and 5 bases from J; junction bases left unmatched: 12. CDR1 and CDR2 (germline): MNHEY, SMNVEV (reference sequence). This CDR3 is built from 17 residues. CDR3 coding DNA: TGTGCCAGCAGTTTTAGGGCCAGCGGGGGGGCCCGGGAGACCCAGTACTTC. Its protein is CASSFRASGGARETQYF.

The CDR3 protein is CASSLFGQVVETQYF. CDR3 coding DNA: TGCGCCAGCAGCTTATTCGGACAGGTCGTAGAGACCCAGTACTTC. This sequence joins TRBV5-1 and TRBJ2-5; TRBD1 agrees at 7 bases. Trimming took 2 bases from V and 4 from J; bases not matched to a gene: 8. Per the germline V gene, CDR1 is SGHRS and CDR2 is YFSETQ. This CDR3 has 15 amino acids.

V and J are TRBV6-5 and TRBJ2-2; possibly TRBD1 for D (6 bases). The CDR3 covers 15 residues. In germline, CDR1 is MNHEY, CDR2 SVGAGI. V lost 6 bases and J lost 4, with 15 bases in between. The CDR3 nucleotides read TGTGCCAGCAGGAAACCGGGACAAATCACCGGGGAGCTGTTTTTT. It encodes CASRKPGQITGELFF.